This entry lists 32 T cell receptor beta chains sequenced from one sample in a study of cytomegalovirus exposure and HLA in healthy donors. PCR used 60 Vbeta primers and 13 Jbeta primers. Sequenced by immunoSEQ multiplex PCR; TCRdb stores in-frame clones only, minus some. The repertoire includes 83,000 or so clones, roughly 77% of them detected once, and about 14% sits in the top ten. The specimen sequenced was PBMCs. The source is a woman in her thirties or forties in good health and CMV-seropositive.

This clone was counted a single time. The V and J genes are TRBV30 and TRBJ2-3, with D possibly TRBD2 on 7 matching bases. Germline CDR1 and CDR2: GTSNPN and SVGIG (reference sequence). CDR3 length equals 15 residues. Trimming left V 0 bases short and J 4 bases short, with 14 bases between. The CDR3 DNA is TGTGCCTGGAGTGTAGGGGGGGGGCGTGCAGATACGCAGTATTTT. It translates to CAWSVGGGRADTQYF.

J is TRBJ1-3 and V is TRBV9; tentative D call: TRBD1 (5 bases). Germline V gives CDR1 SGDLS, CDR2 YYNGEE. The CDR3 runs 16 residues. The V end was cut by 4 bases, the J end by 0 bases, with 14 bases between. For the CDR3, the DNA is TGTGCCAGCAGCCCTAGGGGACTGATCTCTGGAAACACCATATATTTT. Its protein is CASSPRGLISGNTIYF.

The CDR3 sequence is CASSFAGATGNTIYF. Here the CDR3 DNA reads TGTGCCAGCAGCTTTGCAGGGGCTACTGGAAACACCATATATTTT. J is TRBJ1-3 and V is TRBV5-6; TRBD1 might be the D (6 bases). CDR1 is SGHDT, CDR2 YYEEEE, per germline. V lost 2 bases to trimming and J lost 2 bases, with 11 bases between them. The CDR3 consists of 15 residues.

CDR3 nucleotide sequence: TGTGCCAGCAGCCAGACTAGCGGGAGTCAGAACGAGCAGTACTTC. It is translated as CASSQTSGSQNEQYF. The chain joins TRBV7-2 to TRBJ2-7; the match to TRBD2 covers 12 bases. This CDR3 comprises 15 residues. Germline loops: CDR1 SGHTA, CDR2 FQGNSA. The V segment lost 5 bases and the J segment 5 bases; nucleotides outside the gene matches: 7.

This chain links TRBV11-2 with TRBJ2-7; tentative D call: TRBD2 (6 bases). The CDR3 consists of 15 residues. Trimming left V 5 bases short and J 2 bases short, with 16 bases between. CDR1 SGHAT and CDR2 FQNNGV come from the germline V gene. This CDR3 reads CASSQKEGWTYEQYF. The CDR3, as DNA: TGTGCCAGCAGCCAAAAGGAGGGTTGGACCTACGAGCAGTACTTC.

The chain couples TRBV4-1 to TRBJ1-6; no definite D call. Germline CDR1 MGHRA, CDR2 YSYEKL. This CDR3 has 16 residues. The V and J ends lost 0 bases and 7 bases respectively, with 13 bases between them. CDR3 sequence reads: CASSQDRVSPNSPLHF. CDR3 coding DNA: TGCGCCAGCAGCCAAGATCGGGTCTCCCCAAATTCACCCCTCCACTTT.

The chain has TRBV5-5 and TRBJ2-5; 9 bases line up with TRBD2. CDR1 and CDR2 from the germline V gene are SGHKS and YYEKEE (reference sequence). The V gene end was trimmed by 4 bases and the J gene end by 5 bases; junction bases not matched to a gene: 9. The CDR3 is 15 residues long. CDR3: CASSRSGGQLETQYF. CDR3 DNA sequence: TGTGCCAGCAGCCGTAGCGGGGGCCAATTGGAGACCCAGTACTTC. The full variable domain, rest sourced from reference TRBV5-5 and TRBJ2-5, is DAGVTQSPTHLIKTRGQQVTLRCSPISGHKSVSWYQQVLGQGPQFIFQYYEKEERGRGNFPDRFSARQFPNYSSELNVNALLLGDSALYLCASSRSGGQLETQYFGPGTRLLVL.

The CDR3 DNA follows: TGCGCCAGCAGTGATGAGTACGAGCAGTACTTC. Residues: CASSDEYEQYF. The genes are TRBV10-1 and TRBJ2-7; no clear D. Germline loops: CDR1 WNHNN, CDR2 SYGVQD (reference sequence). The V end was cut by 3 bases, the J end by 4 bases, with 4 bases between. This CDR3 region has 11 residues.

The chain joins TRBV4-1 to TRBJ2-3; D is perhaps TRBD2 (6 bases). Trimming left V 0 bases short and J 0 bases short, with 19 bases between. The CDR3 has 19 residues. Per germline, CDR1 MGHRA and CDR2 YSYEKL. This CDR3 is CASSQETGTKGRSTDTQYF. Here the CDR3 DNA reads TGCGCCAGCAGCCAAGAAACCGGGACCAAAGGGAGGAGCACAGATACGCAGTATTTT.

Here the CDR3 DNA reads TGTGCCAGCAGCTTGCGGCTAGCGGGGGTCAATGAGCAGTTCTTC. It specifies CASSLRLAGVNEQFF. This rearrangement joins TRBV13 to TRBJ2-1; 10 bases line up with TRBD2. Germline V CDR1 and CDR2: PRHDT, FYEKMQ (reference sequence). CDR3 length equals 15 residues. Trimming took 3 bases from V and 6 from J; bases not matched to a gene: 5.

The genes are TRBV5-1 and TRBJ2-5; D ambiguous. This CDR3 has 14 amino acids. In germline, CDR1 is SGHRS, CDR2 YFSETQ. Trimming stripped 4 bases from V and 2 bases from J, with 12 bases between. CDR3 coding DNA: TGCGCCAGCAGCCCCCGGGTCGGACAAGAGACCCAGTACTTC. Amino acids: CASSPRVGQETQYF.

The genes are TRBV5-1 and TRBJ2-6; D might be TRBD1 (6 bases). Trimming left V 4 bases short and J 0 bases short, with 14 bases between. The CDR3 contains 17 residues. Germline V gene data show CDR1 as SGHRS and CDR2 as YFSETQ. For the CDR3, the DNA is TGCGCCAGCAGCGGCCGGGACACACCCTCTGGGGCCAACGTCCTGACTTTC. It is translated as CASSGRDTPSGANVLTF.

The genes are TRBV30 and TRBJ2-2; D is possibly TRBD1 (6 bases). Germline assignment: CDR1 GTSNPN and CDR2 SVGIG (reference sequence). The CDR3 spans 16 residues. V shed 3 bases and J shed 0 bases, with 14 bases lying between them. The CDR3 sequence: CAWREGGHSNTGELFF. The DNA for the CDR3 is TGTGCCTGGAGGGAAGGGGGACACTCGAACACCGGGGAGCTGTTTTTT.

J is TRBJ2-1 and V is TRBV9; D remains ambiguous. CDR1 is SGDLS and CDR2 is YYNGEE in the germline V gene. Deletions cut 1 base from V and 5 bases from J, with 10 bases between. The length of the CDR3 is 14 residues. CDR3 sequence: CASSVPTPNNEQFF. CDR3 in DNA: TGTGCCAGCAGCGTACCAACCCCTAACAATGAGCAGTTCTTC.

The rearrangement joins TRBV2 to TRBJ2-7; a weak D match, TRBD2 (6 bases). Between the trimmed V and J ends, which lost 8 bases and 2 bases, there was a span of 13 bases. The CDR3 extends over 13 amino acids. Per germline, CDR1 SNHLY and CDR2 FYNNEI. CDR3 nucleotides: TGTGCCAGCTCGGAGGGAAAGGCCTACGAGCAGTACTTC. It codes for CASSEGKAYEQYF.

In this sample, this clone turned up a few times. This chain uses TRBV4-2 with TRBJ2-3, with TRBD2 identical over 12 bases. This CDR3 comprises 17 residues. The trim removed 2 bases at V and 4 bases at J, leaving 7 bases unmatched. The germline V gene has CDR1 LGHNA and CDR2 YNFKEQ. This CDR3 reads CASSQLAGGLVADTQYF. The CDR3 DNA sequence: TGTGCCAGCAGCCAACTAGCGGGGGGGCTGGTCGCAGATACGCAGTATTTT.

For this clone: A read error may account for a junction end that differs from germline. Other DNA sequences in this sample translate to the same CDR3. The gene calls are TRBV5-1 and TRBJ1-4; 7 nucleotides align to TRBD1. CDR1 and CDR2 (germline): SGHRS, YFSETQ. The CDR3 runs to 15 residues. This CDR3 is CASSFQQGREGKLFF. CDR3 sequence (DNA): TGCGCTAGCAGCTTTCAACAGGGGAGAGAGGGAAAACTGTTTTTT.

The chain has TRBV5-4 and TRBJ2-1; TRBD2 agrees at 8 bases. Trimming took 4 bases from V and 6 from J; bases not matched to a gene: 12. CDR3 size: 16 residues. Germline V CDR1 and CDR2: SGHNT, YYREEE (reference sequence). CDR3: CASSAVPGLGSNEQFF. The DNA of the CDR3 is TGTGCCAGCAGCGCGGTCCCGGGACTAGGGAGCAATGAGCAGTTCTTC.

CDR3: CAISVIAGGTGELFF. Written as DNA, the CDR3 is TGTGCCATCAGTGTAATCGCAGGGGGGACCGGGGAGCTGTTTTTT. The V and J genes are TRBV10-3 and TRBJ2-2, with D tentatively TRBD1 (7 bases). The germline CDR1 and CDR2 sequences are ENHRY and SYGVKD. This CDR3 is 15 amino acids long. V was pared by 4 bases and J by 5 bases, with 14 bases between.

The chain combines TRBV19 with TRBJ2-5; TRBD1 is a possible D gene (5 bases). Trimming shortened V by 3 bases and J by 5 bases, and 13 bases separated the two germline ends. Germline loops: CDR1 LNHDA, CDR2 SQIVND (reference sequence). The CDR3 is 14 amino acids. CDR3 sequence: CASSIQGNRETQYF. For the CDR3, the DNA is TGTGCCAGTAGTATCCAGGGAAATAGGGAGACCCAGTACTTC.

The rearrangement uses TRBV19 and TRBJ1-2, with 7 bases aligning to TRBD1. Germline trimming cut 6 bases from V and 0 bases from J; bases unmatched to any gene: 13. This CDR3 region has 17 residues. Per the germline V gene, CDR1 is LNHDA and CDR2 is SQIVND (reference sequence). Here the CDR3 reads CASSFTPPGQTNYGYTF. In nucleotides, the CDR3 is TGTGCCAGTAGCTTCACGCCTCCGGGACAGACTAACTATGGCTACACCTTC.

The genes are TRBV28 and TRBJ2-5; D might be TRBD1 (5 bases). V lost 3 bases and J 0 bases, leaving 14 bases between the germline ends. CDR1 and CDR2 from the germline V gene are MDHEN and SYDVKM. This CDR3 contains 16 residues. The CDR3 DNA is TGTGCCAGCAGTTTCTCAGGGAAAGGGTACCAAGAGACCCAGTACTTC. It is translated as CASSFSGKGYQETQYF. Based on the CDR3 plus reference TRBV28 and TRBJ2-5, the full variable domain is DVKVTQSSRYLVKRTGEKVFLECVQDMDHENMFWYRQDPGLGLRLIYFSYDVKMKEKGDIPEGYSVSREKKERFSLILESASTNQTSMYLCASSFSGKGYQETQYFGPGTRLLVL.

This rearrangement joins TRBV6-5 to TRBJ2-5; weak D call: TRBD1 (7 bases). The DNA end favors TRBJ2-7, so the J call may be wrong. Germline CDR1 is MNHEY and CDR2 is SVGAGI. There are 15 residues in the CDR3. The CDR3 loop reads CASSSPGDSSYEQYF. The CDR3, as DNA: TGTGCCAGCAGTTCGCCGGGGGACAGTTCCTACGAGCAGTACTTC.

The chain uses TRBV30 and TRBJ1-3; D possibly corresponds to TRBD1 (6 bases). The CDR3 is 11 amino acids. Germline CDR1 is GTSNPN and CDR2 is SVGIG (reference sequence). Trimming took 5 bases from V and 7 from J, leaving 9 bases between them. This chain's CDR3 is CAWGTGNTIYF. DNA for the CDR3: TGTGCCTGGGGCACAGGGAACACCATATATTTT.

The CDR3 DNA reads as TGTGCCAGCAGCAGCCCGACAGGGCAAGTCGGCGAGCAGTACTTC. It translates to CASSSPTGQVGEQYF. The chain links TRBV5-4 to TRBJ2-5, with 7 bases fitting TRBD1. The end of the DNA aligns better with TRBJ2-7, so the J call may be wrong. The germline gives CDR1 SGHNT, CDR2 YYREEE (reference sequence). The CDR3 loop spans 15 amino acids.

The chain uses TRBV9 and TRBJ2-7; a possible D gene is TRBD1 (5 bases). The ends were cut back, 1 base at V and 4 bases at J, with 18 bases in the middle. Per germline, CDR1 SGDLS and CDR2 YYNGEE. This CDR3 is built from 16 residues. CDR3 residues: CASSVRTRGERYEQYF. The CDR3 DNA sequence: TGTGCCAGCAGCGTAAGGACAAGAGGTGAGAGATACGAGCAGTACTTC.

The rearrangement uses TRBV4-3 and TRBJ2-2; perhaps TRBD1 as D (6 bases). Germline V gene data show CDR1 as LGHNA and CDR2 as YSLEER. The CDR3 covers 18 residues. Between the trimmed V and J ends, which lost 0 bases and 0 bases, there was a span of 14 bases. CDR3: CASSQEPPGHTNTGELFF. Written as DNA, the CDR3 is TGCGCCAGCAGCCAAGAACCTCCGGGACACACGAACACCGGGGAGCTGTTTTTT.

The sample holds a few counts of this clone. The genes are TRBV6-5 and TRBJ2-2, with a possible D match to TRBD2 (7 bases). The CDR3 loop spans 16 amino acids. V was cut by 4 bases and J by 4 bases, with 16 bases left in between. Germline V lookup: CDR1 MNHEY, CDR2 SVGAGI. In nucleotides, the CDR3 is TGTGCCAGCAGTTCGGCTGCGGGGGCTTCCACCGGGGAGCTGTTTTTT. Translation: CASSSAAGASTGELFF.

The chain joins TRBV28 to TRBJ1-5, with a tentative D call TRBD1 (6 bases). Germline-derived CDR1 and CDR2 are MDHEN and SYDVKM. This CDR3 contains 17 residues. V gave up 5 bases and J gave up 1 base, with 18 bases separating them. This CDR3 reads CASSTHRRGQSNQPQHF. Here the CDR3 DNA reads TGTGCCAGCAGTACCCACCGCAGGGGACAAAGCAATCAGCCCCAGCATTTT.

The chain links TRBV7-2 to TRBJ1-2; D gene ambiguous. Trimming left V 5 bases short and J 1 base short, with 2 bases between. Germline CDR1 reads SGHTA; CDR2 reads FQGNSA. CDR3 length: 11 residues. DNA of the CDR3: TGTGCCAGCAGCCTTAACTATGGCTACACCTTC. It codes for CASSLNYGYTF.

V is TRBV30 and J is TRBJ2-5, with 7 bases aligning to TRBD1. CDR1 and CDR2 (germline): GTSNPN, SVGIG (reference sequence). CDR3 length: 12 residues. V lost 2 bases, J lost 5 bases, and 2 bases stayed unmatched. The CDR3 DNA reads as TGTGCCTGGAGTCCACAGGGGGAGACCCAGTACTTC. Translating gives CAWSPQGETQYF.

This clone was observed a handful of times. This rearrangement joins TRBV27 to TRBJ2-1, with D tentatively TRBD2 (6 bases). Trimming shortened V by 4 bases and J by 0 bases, and 7 bases separated the two germline ends. The CDR3 runs 14 residues. Germline V gene sequence: CDR1 MNHEY, CDR2 SMNVEV (reference sequence). CDR3 residues: CASSWGDSYNEQFF. CDR3 nucleotide sequence: TGTGCCAGCAGTTGGGGGGACTCCTACAATGAGCAGTTCTTC.